A single sample is the source of the 5 T cell receptor beta chains below, sequenced in a study of blood T cell repertoires in COVID-19. Sequencing used immunoSEQ multiplex PCR; TCRdb keeps in-frame clones, though not all of them. The sample yields some 210,000 clones, approximately 81% seen once. The sequencing sample was made of peripheral blood. These receptors were taken from a human donor in a cohort sampled during active COVID-19.

The sample holds one count of this clone. The V and J genes are TRBV30 and TRBJ1-3; no definite D call. Trimming stripped 4 bases from V and 0 bases from J, with 7 bases between. Germline V CDR1 and CDR2: GTSNPN, SVGIG (reference sequence). The CDR3 is 13 amino acids. As DNA, the CDR3 is TGTGCCTGGAAAACAATCTCTGGAAACACCATATATTTT. The encoded protein is CAWKTISGNTIYF.

The rearrangement joins TRBV28 to TRBJ2-7, with 9 bases that match TRBD2. The V gene end was trimmed by 6 bases and the J gene end by 1 base; junction bases not matched to a gene: 4. CDR1 and CDR2 from the germline V gene are MDHEN and SYDVKM. The CDR3 spans 14 residues. The CDR3 reads CASRSSGISYEQYF. The CDR3 nucleotides read TGTGCCAGCAGATCTAGCGGGATTTCCTACGAGCAGTACTTC. Using reference TRBV28 and TRBJ2-7 for the parts outside the CDR3, the full variable domain is DVKVTQSSRYLVKRTGEKVFLECVQDMDHENMFWYRQDPGLGLRLIYFSYDVKMKEKGDIPEGYSVSREKKERFSLILESASTNQTSMYLCASRSSGISYEQYFGPGTRLTVT.

The rearrangement links TRBV4-2 to TRBJ2-3; D gene uncertain. This CDR3 is built from 16 residues. Germline CDR1 reads LGHNA; CDR2 reads YNFKEQ. Trimming shortened V by 1 base and J by 0 bases, and 11 bases separated the two germline ends. CDR3 amino acids: CASSQVQAPSTDTQYF. CDR3 bases: TGTGCCAGCAGCCAAGTTCAGGCACCAAGCACAGATACGCAGTATTTT.

The chain recombines TRBV12-5 with TRBJ2-2; 15 bases agree with TRBD2. The trim removed 4 bases at V and 3 bases at J, leaving 3 bases unmatched. There are 17 residues in the CDR3. Per the germline V gene, CDR1 is LGHNT and CDR2 is FRNRAP. The CDR3: CASGSGLAGGHTGELFF. Here the CDR3 DNA reads TGTGCTAGTGGTTCGGGACTAGCGGGGGGTCACACCGGGGAGCTGTTTTTT.

The CDR3 loop is CASSYGRNTGELFF. In nucleotides, the CDR3 is TGTGCCAGCAGCTACGGGAGAAACACCGGGGAGCTGTTTTTT. The J gene is TRBJ2-2, the V gene TRBV7-2, with a weak D call TRBD2 (6 bases). Trimming took off 4 bases at V and 2 bases at J, with 8 bases between the two ends. Looked up from germline, CDR1 is SGHTA and CDR2 is FQGNSA. This CDR3 has 14 amino acids.